The next 30 T cell receptor beta chains were all read from a single sample in a study of cytomegalovirus exposure and HLA in healthy donors. The PCR used 60 Vbeta and 13 Jbeta primers. The method was immunoSEQ multiplex PCR; TCRdb's version includes in-frame clones alone and lacks a portion of them. This sample yields some 200,000 clones, of which more than 80% are seen a single time; 2.6% belongs to the top ten. The sample consisted of PBMCs. Receptors originate from a woman aged 45-60 years in good health and CMV-seropositive.

The gene calls are TRBV14 and TRBJ2-3, with D unresolved. The CDR3 contains 15 residues. The V end was cut by 4 bases, the J end by 0 bases, with 11 bases between. Germline V gene lookup returns CDR1 SGHDN and CDR2 FVKESK. This chain's CDR3 is CASSPWAPSTDTQYF. The CDR3 DNA follows: TGTGCCAGCAGCCCCTGGGCCCCTAGCACAGATACGCAGTATTTT.

This chain connects TRBV18 to TRBJ1-2; possibly TRBD1 for D (6 bases). Germline V gene sequence: CDR1 KGHSH, CDR2 LQKENI. The CDR3 contains 12 residues. V lost 2 bases, J lost 7 bases, and 8 bases lay in between. The CDR3 reads CASSPETGGYTF. The CDR3 nucleotides read TGTGCCAGCTCACCAGAGACAGGTGGCTACACCTTC.

The gene calls are TRBV6-1 and TRBJ1-2; 8 positions agree with TRBD1. Per the germline V gene, CDR1 is MNHNS and CDR2 is SASEGT. J gave up 5 bases and V 5 bases, and 4 bases lay outside the gene matches. This CDR3 spans 13 amino acids. The CDR3 region is CASSSGGRYGYTF. CDR3 in DNA: TGTGCCAGCAGTTCAGGGGGCAGGTATGGCTACACCTTC.

J is TRBJ1-2 and V is TRBV6-1; D is unclear. The CDR3 has 12 amino acids. CDR1 MNHNS and CDR2 SASEGT come from the germline V gene. Trimming took off 3 bases at V and 8 bases at J, with 10 bases between the two ends. As DNA, the CDR3 is TGTGCCAGCAGTGACGGTCCTTGGGGCTACACCTTC. Its translation: CASSDGPWGYTF.

The chain is built from TRBV27 and TRBJ2-1; D is uncertain. CDR3 length: 15 residues. The germline V and J ends were trimmed by 10 bases and 0 bases, with 16 bases remaining between them. Germline assignment: CDR1 MNHEY and CDR2 SMNVEV (reference sequence). The CDR3 loop is CATRPHTSSYNEQFF. CDR3 nucleotide sequence: TGTGCCACCCGCCCGCATACAAGCTCCTACAATGAGCAGTTCTTC.

Only one count was recorded for this clone. The rearrangement uses TRBV7-2 and TRBJ2-1; possibly TRBD1 for D (6 bases). Germline loops: CDR1 SGHTA, CDR2 FQGNSA. The CDR3 runs to 16 residues. With 1 base removed from V and 8 bases from J, the gap between germline ends came to 18 bases. The CDR3 region has the DNA TGTGCCAGCAGCTTAGATGTGTACACAGGGTACTATGAGCAGTTCTTC. This gives the protein CASSLDVYTGYYEQFF.

This sequence joins TRBV10-2 and TRBJ2-3; 14 bases match TRBD2. The J segment lost 2 bases and the V segment lost 4 bases, leaving 5 bases of the junction unmatched. Germline V gene data show CDR1 as WSHSY and CDR2 as SAAADI. The CDR3 extends over 17 amino acids. The chain's CDR3 is CASSGLAGGQDTDTQYF. CDR3 DNA: TGCGCCAGCAGTGGACTAGCGGGGGGGCAGGACACAGATACGCAGTATTTT.

The chain combines TRBV11-2 with TRBJ1-2; D call uncertain. The CDR3 is 13 residues long. Trimming removed 5 bases at V and 6 bases at J, with 13 bases between. CDR1 is SGHAT and CDR2 is FQNNGV in the germline V gene. The CDR3 sequence is CASSPAAGDGYTF. The CDR3 DNA is TGTGCCAGCAGCCCCGCCGCCGGGGATGGCTACACCTTC.

The rearrangement uses TRBV4-1 and TRBJ1-2; D ambiguous. Deletions cut 0 bases from V and 4 bases from J, with 3 bases between. The length of the CDR3 is 12 residues. Germline values: CDR1 MGHRA, CDR2 YSYEKL. The CDR3, as DNA: TGCGCCAGCAGCCAAGACTTCTATGGCTACACCTTC. It encodes CASSQDFYGYTF.

The chain uses TRBV27 and TRBJ2-1; 10 bases fit TRBD2. This CDR3 region has 16 residues. The V gene's germline CDR1 is MNHEY and CDR2 SMNVEV (reference sequence). After removal of 2 bases from V and 4 bases from J, the junction contained 5 bases not matched to a gene. CDR3 sequence (DNA): TGTGCCAGCAGTTTAGCAAGCGGGGGGGCGTACAATGAGCAGTTCTTC. Translation: CASSLASGGAYNEQFF.

J is TRBJ1-2 and V is TRBV29-1; D is uncertain. V was cut by 1 base and J by 3 bases, with 9 bases left in between. Germline V gives CDR1 SQVTM, CDR2 ANQGSEA. The CDR3 covers 13 residues. CDR3 nucleotides: TGCAGCGTTGAAGCCACAGAGTACTATGGCTACACCTTC. This codes for CSVEATEYYGYTF.

On this clone itself: Other nucleotide sequences in the sample specify the same CDR3. This sequence joins TRBV2 and TRBJ1-2; a possible D gene is TRBD1 (5 bases). Germline loops: CDR1 SNHLY, CDR2 FYNNEI. Trimming removed 4 bases from V and 0 bases from J, with 9 bases in between. The CDR3 sequence is 14 residues long. This CDR3 is CASSGGVSNYGYTF. CDR3 bases: TGTGCCAGCAGTGGGGGGGTCTCTAACTATGGCTACACCTTC.

CDR3 sequence: CASSLRGLNTGELFF. DNA of the CDR3: TGTGCCAGCAGCTTAAGGGGGCTGAACACCGGGGAGCTGTTTTTT. This chain links TRBV7-3 with TRBJ2-2, with D tentatively TRBD1 (6 bases). The V gene lost 1 base and the J gene lost 1 base, with 7 bases spanning the gap. The CDR3 is 15 amino acids. CDR1 is SGHTA and CDR2 is FQGTGA in the germline V gene. Variable domain in full (rest from reference TRBV7-3 and TRBJ2-2): GAGVSQTPSNKVTEKGKYVELRCDPISGHTALYWYRQSLGQGPEFLIYFQGTGAADDSGLPNDRFFAVRPEGSVSTLKIQRTERGDSAVYLCASSLRGLNTGELFFGEGSRLTVL.

The chain has TRBV13 and TRBJ2-1; tentative D call: TRBD2 (6 bases). V was clipped by 5 bases and J by 7 bases, with 9 bases between them. Germline assignment: CDR1 PRHDT and CDR2 FYEKMQ (reference sequence). The CDR3 consists of 12 residues. The CDR3, as DNA: TGTGCCAGCAGCACTAGCCGGAATGAGCAGTTCTTC. Protein sequence: CASSTSRNEQFF.

The chain employs TRBV19 and TRBJ2-5; 9 bases fit TRBD1. Per the germline V gene, CDR1 is LNHDA and CDR2 is SQIVND (reference sequence). With V trimmed by 0 bases and J by 5 bases, 10 bases remained unmatched. This CDR3 is built from 17 residues. The CDR3 here is CASSIEPGTGRVETQYF. DNA of the CDR3: TGTGCCAGTAGTATAGAGCCTGGGACAGGGCGGGTGGAGACCCAGTACTTC.

The chain recombines TRBV5-1 with TRBJ2-1; tentatively, D is TRBD2 (6 bases). Germline V CDR1 and CDR2: SGHRS, YFSETQ. Trimming removed 0 bases from V and 3 bases from J, with 10 bases in between. CDR3 length: 15 amino acids. The CDR3 protein is CASSLGSGVYNEQFF. Here the CDR3 DNA reads TGCGCCAGCAGCTTGGGTAGCGGAGTCTACAATGAGCAGTTCTTC. The whole variable domain, remainder taken from reference TRBV5-1 and TRBJ2-1, is KAGVTQTPRYLIKTRGQQVTLSCSPISGHRSVSWYQQTPGQGLQFLFEYFSETQRNKGNFPGRFSGRQFSNSRSEMNVSTLELGDSALYLCASSLGSGVYNEQFFGPGTRLTVL.

The J gene is TRBJ2-3, the V gene TRBV5-1; TRBD2 agrees at 12 bases. This CDR3 contains 16 residues. Trimming at V came to 4 bases and at J to 1 base, leaving 4 bases not matched to a gene. Germline-derived CDR1 and CDR2 are SGHRS and YFSETQ. The CDR3 sequence: CASSRLAGEGTDTQYF. CDR3 in DNA: TGCGCCAGCAGCCGACTAGCGGGGGAGGGCACAGATACGCAGTATTTT.

The rearrangement uses TRBV5-1 and TRBJ2-3, with 7 bases matching TRBD1. The V segment lost 5 bases and the J segment 6 bases; nucleotides outside the gene matches: 12. CDR1 SGHRS and CDR2 YFSETQ come from the germline V gene. CDR3 length: 15 residues. CDR3 in DNA: TGCGCCAGCAGTCGGACAGGCTTTGCGTCGGATACGCAGTATTTT. It encodes CASSRTGFASDTQYF.

This clone was seen a handful of times. The chain links TRBV6-1 to TRBJ2-7, with TRBD1 matching 9 bases. The CDR3 length is 14 residues. CDR1 and CDR2 from the germline V gene are MNHNS and SASEGT. V shed 6 bases, J shed 4 bases, and the junction held 7 bases outside the gene matches. The CDR3 loop is CASSGQGRGYEQYF. The CDR3 bases are TGTGCCAGCAGCGGACAGGGGCGAGGGTACGAGCAGTACTTC.

The chain employs TRBV7-9 and TRBJ1-1; 12 positions match TRBD1. The CDR3 has 15 amino acids. Germline V gene data show CDR1 as SEHNR and CDR2 as FQNEAQ (reference sequence). J was trimmed by 5 bases and V by 2 bases; bases with no gene match: 3. The CDR3 is CASSLSGQGATEAFF. Written as DNA, the CDR3 is TGTGCCAGCAGCTTATCGGGACAGGGGGCGACTGAAGCTTTCTTT.

The V and J genes are TRBV2 and TRBJ1-2; D remains unclear. Germline V gene sequence: CDR1 SNHLY, CDR2 FYNNEI. V was shortened by 0 bases and J by 8 bases, with 13 bases between the two germline ends. CDR3 length: 14 amino acids. Written as DNA, the CDR3 is TGTGCCAGCAGTGAAGCCCCAGAGACCAGGGGCTACACCTTC. It translates to CASSEAPETRGYTF.

The chain is built from TRBV7-2 and TRBJ1-1, with 9 positions matching TRBD1. The CDR3 length is 14 residues. V lost 5 bases and J lost 6; bases outside the gene matches: 7. CDR1 and CDR2 (germline): SGHTA, FQGNSA. The DNA for the CDR3 is TGTGCCAGCAGCCCTAGGACAGGGGCCGCTGAAGCTTTCTTT. Translating it yields CASSPRTGAAEAFF. The full variable domain, with the rest looked up from reference TRBV7-2 and TRBJ1-1, is GAGVSQSPSNKVTEKGKDVELRCDPISGHTALYWYRQSLGQGLEFLIYFQGNSAPDKSGLPSDRFSAERTGGSVSTLTIQRTQQEDSAVYLCASSPRTGAAEAFFGQGTRLTVV.

The V gene is TRBV5-1, the J gene TRBJ2-7; D not certain. The V gene's germline CDR1 is SGHRS and CDR2 YFSETQ. V dropped 7 bases and J dropped 2 bases, with 7 bases sitting between them. The CDR3 totals 11 residues. CDR3 protein: CASAATYEQYF. The DNA of the CDR3 is TGCGCCAGCGCGGCTACCTACGAGCAGTACTTC.

This chain links TRBV2 with TRBJ1-5; 7 bases map to TRBD1. Germline lookup yields CDR1 SNHLY and CDR2 FYNNEI. V lost 6 bases to trimming and J lost 0 bases; unmatched junction nucleotides: 5. The CDR3 has 15 amino acids. CDR3 in DNA: TGTGCCAGCAGGCCACAGGGGTATAGCAATCAGCCCCAGCATTTT. Its protein product is CASRPQGYSNQPQHF.

The V gene is TRBV6-5, the J gene TRBJ2-1; TRBD2 matches 7 bases. The CDR3 has 14 amino acids. Germline CDR1 is MNHEY and CDR2 is SVGAGI. V shed 0 bases, J shed 8 bases, and the junction held 4 bases outside the gene matches. The CDR3 sequence: CASSYSTRGDEQFF. CDR3 nucleotides: TGTGCCAGCAGTTACTCGACACGGGGGGATGAGCAGTTCTTC.

The table lists this clone with many counts. In the same sample, other DNA sequences code for this CDR3. The rearrangement joins TRBV19 to TRBJ2-3; D not resolved. Trimming took off 3 bases at V and 1 base at J, with 2 bases between the two ends. CDR3 length equals 12 residues. Germline V lookup: CDR1 LNHDA, CDR2 SQIVND (reference sequence). CDR3 in DNA: TGTGCCAGTAGTATCGGCACAGATACGCAGTATTTT. As protein: CASSIGTDTQYF.

The chain uses TRBV6-6 and TRBJ1-2; D not certain. Between the trimmed V and J ends, which lost 2 bases and 0 bases, there was a span of 4 bases. Germline V gene data show CDR1 as MNHNY and CDR2 as SVGAGI (reference sequence). The CDR3 is made up of 13 amino acids. This CDR3 is CASSYQANYGYTF. The CDR3 nucleotides read TGTGCCAGCAGTTACCAGGCTAACTATGGCTACACCTTC.

The chain joins TRBV4-1 to TRBJ1-6; no clear D gene. The CDR3 is 13 residues long. CDR1 is MGHRA, CDR2 YSYEKL, per germline. Trimming stripped 0 bases from V and 7 bases from J, with 4 bases between. CDR3 bases: TGCGCCAGCAGCCAAGATCGGAATTCACCCCTCCACTTT. Protein product: CASSQDRNSPLHF.

V usage is TRBV4-1 and J usage is TRBJ2-2, with 9 bases fitting TRBD2. The CDR3 runs 17 residues. J lost 3 bases, V lost 0 bases, and 5 bases had no gene match. Per the germline V gene, CDR1 is MGHRA and CDR2 is YSYEKL. CDR3 nucleotide sequence: TGCGCCAGCAGCCAAGAAATAGCGGGGGCCTACACCGGGGAGCTGTTTTTT. As protein: CASSQEIAGAYTGELFF.

This rearrangement joins TRBV6-5 to TRBJ1-5; D call uncertain. Trimming took off 5 bases at V and 4 bases at J, with 9 bases between the two ends. This CDR3 comprises 13 residues. The germline V gene encodes CDR1 MNHEY and CDR2 SVGAGI. CDR3 in DNA: TGTGCCAGCAGTCGCCGGGAGAATCAGCCCCAGCATTTT. Its translation: CASSRRENQPQHF.